These T cell receptor beta chains were read from a single sample in a study of CD8+CD57+ T cells in acquired aplastic anemia. One entry per CDR3 protein results from TCRdb running MiXCR on the reads. The profile covers around 200,000 distinct CDR3 sequences, with about 50% appearing a single time and 10% to 15% taken by the ten largest. The sample taken for sequencing was sorted CD4+, CD8+, or CD8+CD57+ T cells (not recorded which) from PBMCs. These receptors all come from a human donor with aplastic anemia. Both conserved end residues are part of each CDR3. Each record gives: J gene, clone size, D gene, V gene, CDR3 protein, CDR3 DNA. The D gene is left open where the match is weak. Size is stated for part of the rows, as once, few or many counts, or as a class when the clone is expanded.

TRBJ1-2,.,TRBD1,TRBV5-1,CASSITTGGIGGYGYTF,TGCGCCAGCAGCATAACGACAGGGGGGATTGGTGGCTATGGCTACACCTTC
TRBJ2-7,.,.,TRBV3-1,CASSQGYVGEQYF,TGTGCCAGCAGCCAGGGCTATGTGGGTGAGCAGTACTTC
TRBJ1-6,many,.,TRBV7-2,CASSSRIGAGNSPLHF,TGTGCCAGCAGCTCTCGGATAGGAGCGGGTAATTCACCCCTCCACTTT
TRBJ2-3,.,.,TRBV24-1,CATSGAASADTQYF,TGTGCCACCAGTGGAGCAGCCTCCGCCGATACGCAGTATTTT
TRBJ2-1,.,.,TRBV11-2,CASSTLGAAYNEQFF,TGTGCCAGCAGCACACTGGGGGCCGCGTACAATGAGCAGTTCTTC
TRBJ1-1,.,.,TRBV29-1,CSAGRMNTEAVF,TGCAGCGCTGGACGAATGAACACTGAAGCTGTCTTT
TRBJ1-1,.,.,TRBV3-1,CASSQGIGGTEAFF,TGTGCCAGCAGCCAAGGGATAGGGGGGACTGAAGCTTTCTTT
TRBJ2-5,.,.,TRBV5-1,CVSSQGQKETQYF,TGCGTCAGCAGCCAAGGACAGAAAGAGACCCAGTACTTC
TRBJ2-2,many,.,TRBV2,CASSGQGTGELFF,TGTGCCAGCAGCGGTCAAGGAACCGGGGAGCTGTTTTTT
TRBJ2-5,.,.,TRBV7-9,CASSPSGVGQETQYF,TGTGCCAGCAGTCCCTCGGGGGTCGGACAAGAGACCCAGTACTTC
TRBJ2-3,many,.,TRBV6-1,CASSDRVVDTQYF,TGTGCCAGCAGTGACCGCGTCGTAGATACGCAGTATTTT
TRBJ2-5,.,TRBD1,TRBV7-2,CASSLAGQAETQYF,TGTGCCAGCAGCTTAGCAGGACAGGCAGAGACCCAGTACTTC
TRBJ2-1,.,TRBD2,TRBV11-2,CASSWRGRIAGVRREQFF,TGTGCCAGCAGCTGGCGGGGGCGAATAGCGGGGGTACGACGTGAGCAGTTCTTC
TRBJ1-6,many,.,TRBV27,CASGSRNVSPLHF,TGTGCCAGCGGGTCTCGAAATGTTTCACCCCTCCACTTT
TRBJ1-1,many,.,TRBV15,CATSRDQVWRQSDTEAFF,TGTGCCACCAGCAGAGATCAGGTCTGGCGGCAGTCGGACACTGAAGCTTTCTTT
TRBJ2-1,many,.,TRBV6-1,CASSEAVTGTLPYNEQFF,TGTGCCAGCAGTGAAGCCGTAACCGGGACGTTGCCCTACAATGAGCAGTTCTTC
TRBJ1-1,.,.,TRBV3-1,CASSPEGRVSVAFF,TGTGCCAGCAGCCCGGAGGGCAGGGTCAGTGTGGCTTTCTTT
TRBJ2-7,.,TRBD1,TRBV7-2,CASRTGGTAYEQYF,TGTGCCAGCAGAACAGGGGGCACAGCCTACGAGCAGTACTTC
TRBJ2-5,.,.,TRBV14,CASSQGPTGQETQCF,TGTGCCAGCAGCCAAGGGCCGACGGGTCAAGAGACCCAGTGCTTC
TRBJ1-6,few,.,TRBV25-1,CASSEQGWGWSPLHF,TGTGCCAGCAGTGAGCAGGGATGGGGTTGGTCACCCCTCCACTTT
TRBJ2-7,many,.,TRBV5-6,CASSLDYRNPYEQYF,TGTGCCAGCAGCTTGGATTACAGGAACCCCTACGAGCAGTACTTC
TRBJ1-1,.,TRBD1,TRBV19,CASNQQGMYTEAFF,TGTGCCAGTAATCAACAGGGGATGTACACTGAAGCTTTCTTT
TRBJ2-7,.,.,TRBV24-1,CATSIGVGYEQYF,TGTGCCACCAGCATAGGGGTGGGGTACGAGCAGTACTTC
TRBJ1-1,many,.,TRBV19,CASYPRGPPMNTEAFF,TGTGCCAGTTACCCGAGAGGGCCCCCTATGAACACTGAAGCTTTCTTT
TRBJ2-3,.,TRBD2,TRBV7-3,CASSLTSGGGGSEGTQYF,TGTGCCAGCAGCTTAACTAGCGGGGGGGGCGGCTCTGAAGGTACGCAGTATTTT
TRBJ1-4,.,.,TRBV19,CASSIGKTNEKLFF,TGTGCCAGTAGTATCGGGAAAACTAATGAAAAACTGTTTTTT
TRBJ2-5,medium-sized,.,TRBV20-1,CSANARSLETQYF,TGCAGTGCTAATGCCAGGTCCTTAGAGACCCAGTACTTC
TRBJ2-5,.,.,TRBV7-9,CASSLPLPAQETQYF,TGTGCCAGCAGCTTACCCTTGCCAGCGCAAGAGACCCAGTACTTC
TRBJ2-3,.,TRBD1,TRBV12-5,CASGIQGLSTDTQYF,TGTGCTAGTGGTATACAGGGGTTGAGCACAGATACGCAGTATTTT
TRBJ2-7,.,.,TRBV2,CASSETNPSTGYEQYF,TGTGCCAGCAGTGAGACAAATCCCTCCACGGGGTACGAGCAGTACTTC
TRBJ1-6,.,TRBD1,TRBV4-1,CASSQMPGQNSPLHF,TGCGCCAGCAGCCAAATGCCGGGACAGAATTCACCCCTCCACTTT
TRBJ2-5,.,TRBD2,TRBV20-1,CSASRLAGAQETQYF,TGCAGTGCTAGTAGACTAGCGGGGGCTCAAGAGACCCAGTACTTC
TRBJ1-5,.,TRBD1,TRBV25-1,CASSETGGNQPQHF,TGTGCCAGCAGTGAAACAGGGGGCAATCAGCCCCAGCATTTT
TRBJ1-1,.,TRBD1,TRBV20-1,CSARGTGDTEAFF,TGCAGTGCTAGAGGGACAGGGGACACTGAAGCTTTCTTT
TRBJ1-6,few,.,TRBV29-1,CSARLGQANSPLHF,TGCAGTGCTAGGTTAGGGCAGGCGAATTCACCCCTCCACTTT
TRBJ2-1,.,.,TRBV27,CASTERALNNEQFF,TGTGCCAGCACCGAGAGAGCCTTAAACAATGAGCAGTTCTTC
TRBJ1-2,.,TRBD1,TRBV5-4,CASSGTSTGPTGYTF,TGTGCCAGCAGCGGCACGTCGACAGGGCCCACGGGCTACACCTTC
TRBJ1-4,many,.,TRBV4-1,CASSQDMQGLREKLFF,TGCGCCAGCAGCCAAGACATGCAGGGTCTTAGAGAAAAACTGTTTTTT
TRBJ2-5,many,TRBD2,TRBV12-3/TRBV12-4,CASSTRLAGQQETQYF,TGTGCCAGCAGTACCAGACTAGCGGGGCAACAAGAGACCCAGTACTTC